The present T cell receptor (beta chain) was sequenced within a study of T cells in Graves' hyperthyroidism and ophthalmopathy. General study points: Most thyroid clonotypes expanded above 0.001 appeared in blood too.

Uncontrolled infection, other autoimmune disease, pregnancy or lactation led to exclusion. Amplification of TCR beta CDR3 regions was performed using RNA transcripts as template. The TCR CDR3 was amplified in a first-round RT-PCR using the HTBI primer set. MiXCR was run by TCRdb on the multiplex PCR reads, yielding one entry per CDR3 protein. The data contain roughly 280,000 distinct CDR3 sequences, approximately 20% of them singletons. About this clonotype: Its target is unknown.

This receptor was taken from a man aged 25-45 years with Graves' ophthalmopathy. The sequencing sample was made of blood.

The CDR3 region has the DNA TGTGCCAGCAGTTATGGTCTCTTGGATTCACCCCTCCACTTT. This translates into CASSYGLLDSPLHF. The genes are TRBV6-1 and TRBJ1-6; D is unclear. V lost 5 bases, J lost 8 bases, and 13 bases lay in between. This CDR3 has 14 amino acids. Germline V gene data show CDR1 as MNHNS and CDR2 as SASEGT.